This T cell receptor beta chain was observed in a study of CD8+ T cells in alopecia areata. Across the study: Patients given treatment had severity scored by the percentage of scalp area affected.

Study conclusions and caveats: Patients shared TCRs less clearly than mice did, possibly owing to HLA. Besides other cells, scalp samples also yield sequences of resident alphabeta T cells from normal skin.

About this clone itself: Antigen unknown.

In each case, RNA was isolated and then reverse transcribed into cDNA as the sequencing template. Assay: immunoSEQ multiplex PCR; the TCRdb copy retains only in-frame clones and omits some. The table has fewer than 250,000 clones, 60% seen once. As for treatment: oral pan-JAK inhibitor, 5-10 mg twice daily. Germline V lookup: CDR1 GTSNPN, CDR2 SVGIG (reference sequence). With V trimmed by 2 bases and J by 4 bases, 6 bases remained unmatched. The CDR3 extends over 14 amino acids. Sequenced material: CD4+ T cells sorted from blood, taken at week 4, from a patient treated with tofacitinib. The source is a human donor with alopecia areata. The rearrangement uses TRBV30 and TRBJ2-3; 7 nucleotides agree with TRBD2. This CDR3 reads CAWSYGGRADTQYF. DNA for the CDR3: TGTGCCTGGAGTTACGGCGGGAGAGCAGATACGCAGTATTTT. Complete variable domain (other parts from reference TRBV30 and TRBJ2-3): SQTIHQWPATLVQPVGSPLSLECTVEGTSNPNLYWYRQAAGRGLQLLFYSVGIGQISSEVPQNLSASRPQDRQFILSSKKLLLSDSGFYLCAWSYGGRADTQYFGPGTRLTVL.